Listed here is a single T cell receptor (beta chain). Antigen specificity is unknown. During its preparation, the TCRbeta library received unique molecular identifiers. TCRdb independently ran MiXCR on the PCR reads; one entry per CDR3 protein. The sample includes about 980,000 distinct CDR3 sequences, about 31% of them seen just once. This entry comes from a study of T-cell reconstitution after alpha-beta-depleted transplantation in children. Findings and limits, study-wide: Fresh T-cell production supplied most of the T-cell counts and diversity seen one year after transplant. In patients about two months after transplant, alpha-beta T cells reportedly arose from several hundred expanded graft clones.

V lost 5 bases and J 0 bases, leaving 12 bases between the germline ends. Germline V gene lookup returns CDR1 SGHTA and CDR2 FQGNSA. The CDR3 covers 15 residues. Sequenced here: PBMCs, mostly from graft donor cells, sampled 360 days after TCRalphabeta/CD19-depleted stem cell transplant. This chain connects TRBV7-2 to TRBJ2-3, with no clear D. The sequence was collected from a boy less than two years old who had a stem cell transplant for SCID, so the T cells may come from the graft donor. As DNA, the CDR3 is TGTGCCAGCAGCCGAATTGGGTTTAGCACAGATACGCAGTATTTT. Translation: CASSRIGFSTDTQYF.